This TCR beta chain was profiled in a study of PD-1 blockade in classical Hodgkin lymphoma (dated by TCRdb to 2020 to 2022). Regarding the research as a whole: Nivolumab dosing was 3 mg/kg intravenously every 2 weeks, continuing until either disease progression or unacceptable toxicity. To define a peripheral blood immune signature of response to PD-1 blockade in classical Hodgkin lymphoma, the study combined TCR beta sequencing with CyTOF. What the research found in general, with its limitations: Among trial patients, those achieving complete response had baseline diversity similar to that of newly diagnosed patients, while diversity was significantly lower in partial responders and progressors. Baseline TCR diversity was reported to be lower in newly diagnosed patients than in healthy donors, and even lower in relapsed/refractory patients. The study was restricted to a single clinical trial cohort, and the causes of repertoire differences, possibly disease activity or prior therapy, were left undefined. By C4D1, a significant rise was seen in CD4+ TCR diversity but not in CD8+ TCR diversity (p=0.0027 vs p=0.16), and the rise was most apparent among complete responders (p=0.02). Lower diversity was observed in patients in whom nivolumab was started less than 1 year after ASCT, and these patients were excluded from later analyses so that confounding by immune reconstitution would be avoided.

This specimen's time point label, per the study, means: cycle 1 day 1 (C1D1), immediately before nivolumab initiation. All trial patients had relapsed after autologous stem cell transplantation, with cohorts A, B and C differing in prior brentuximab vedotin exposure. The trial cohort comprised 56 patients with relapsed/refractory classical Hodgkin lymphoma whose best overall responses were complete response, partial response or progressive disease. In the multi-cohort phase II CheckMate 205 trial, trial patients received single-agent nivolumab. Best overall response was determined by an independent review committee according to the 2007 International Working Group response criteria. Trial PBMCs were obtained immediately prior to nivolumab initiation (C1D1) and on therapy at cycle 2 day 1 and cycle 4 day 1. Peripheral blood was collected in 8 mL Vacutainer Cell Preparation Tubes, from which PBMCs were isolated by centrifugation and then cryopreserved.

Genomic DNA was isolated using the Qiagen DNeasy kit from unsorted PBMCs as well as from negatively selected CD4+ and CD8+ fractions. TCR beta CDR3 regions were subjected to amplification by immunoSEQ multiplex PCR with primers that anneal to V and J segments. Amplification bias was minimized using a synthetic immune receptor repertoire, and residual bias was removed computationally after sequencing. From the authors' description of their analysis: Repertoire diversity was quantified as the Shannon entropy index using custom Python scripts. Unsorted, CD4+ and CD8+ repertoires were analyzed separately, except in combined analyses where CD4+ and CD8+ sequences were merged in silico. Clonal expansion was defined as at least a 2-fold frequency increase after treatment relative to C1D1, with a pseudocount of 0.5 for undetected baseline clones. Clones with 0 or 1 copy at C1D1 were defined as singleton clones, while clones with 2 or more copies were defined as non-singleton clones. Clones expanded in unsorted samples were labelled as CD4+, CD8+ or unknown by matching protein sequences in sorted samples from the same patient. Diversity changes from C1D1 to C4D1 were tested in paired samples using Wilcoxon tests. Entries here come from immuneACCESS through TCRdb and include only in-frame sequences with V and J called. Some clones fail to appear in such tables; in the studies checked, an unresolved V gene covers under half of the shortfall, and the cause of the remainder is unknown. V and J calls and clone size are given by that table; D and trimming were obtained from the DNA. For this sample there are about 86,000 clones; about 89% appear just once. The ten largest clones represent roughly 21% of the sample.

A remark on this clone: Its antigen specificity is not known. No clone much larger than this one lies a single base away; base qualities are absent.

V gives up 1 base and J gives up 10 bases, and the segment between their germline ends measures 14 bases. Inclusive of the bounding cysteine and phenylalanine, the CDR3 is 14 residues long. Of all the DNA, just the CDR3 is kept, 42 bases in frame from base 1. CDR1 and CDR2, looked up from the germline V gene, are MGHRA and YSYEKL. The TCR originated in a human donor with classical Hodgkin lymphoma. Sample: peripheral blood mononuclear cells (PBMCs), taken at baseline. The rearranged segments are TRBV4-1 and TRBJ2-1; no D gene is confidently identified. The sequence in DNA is TGCGCCAGCAGCCAAGGACTTGGGATTGGAGAGCAGTTCTTC. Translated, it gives CASSQGLGIGEQFF.